This T cell receptor beta chain was profiled in a study of CD8 T cells in Susac syndrome. Study-wide results and caveats: Susac-specific public clones numbered around 15 in total CD8+ repertoires (and roughly five in CD8+ TEMRA repertoires).

A note on this clonotype: The antigen is not known.

This CDR3 contains 15 residues. The V end lost 1 base, the J end lost 5 bases, and 14 bases lay between the germline ends. Looked up from germline, CDR1 is SEHNR and CDR2 is FQNEAQ (reference sequence). With random hexamers, reverse transcription was performed on roughly 0.5 to 1 ug of RNA. Amplification of the TCR beta CDR3 was carried out by immunoSEQ multiplex PCR, which spanned a total of 54 Vbeta and 13 Jbeta segments. Using its own MiXCR run on the immunoSEQ multiplex PCR reads, TCRdb lists one record per CDR3 protein. This sample has approximately 80,000 distinct CDR3 sequences, with around 94% found just once. The authors sequenced TCR beta from blood CD8+ and CD4+ T cells. Negative isolation yielded the CD8+ and CD4+ T cells, while FACS enriched the TEMRA cells.

The genes are TRBV7-9 and TRBJ2-5, with D perhaps matching TRBD1 or TRBD2 (5 bases each). Sequencing was done on a sample of CD8+ T cells from PBMCs. This clonotype was sampled from a human donor with Susac syndrome. The CDR3 spells CASSLVAGSEETQYF. The CDR3 bases are TGTGCCAGCAGCTTAGTCGCAGGGAGTGAGGAGACCCAGTACTTC.